This entry describes one T cell receptor (beta chain). This specimen comes from a study of blood T cell repertoires in COVID-19. Germline V gene data show CDR1 as SGHTA and CDR2 as FQGTGA. CDR3 length equals 21 residues. V lost 4 bases and J lost 7; bases outside the gene matches: 24. Assay: immunoSEQ multiplex PCR; the TCRdb copy retains only in-frame clones and omits some. The table has around 240,000 clones, around 83% seen once. The chain employs TRBV7-3 and TRBJ2-1; 11 bases line up with TRBD2. The TCR originated in a woman in her fifties or sixties with acute or convalescent COVID-19. The sequenced material came from peripheral blood. As DNA, the CDR3 is TGTGCCAGCAGCTCCCTCCTTAGGTCTAGCGGGGGGATACCAACCAGGAATGAGCAGTTCTTC. Residues: CASSSLLRSSGGIPTRNEQFF.